The T cell receptor (beta chain) under discussion was sequenced for a study of T cells in localized non-small cell lung cancer. Study results and caveats: Median detection of top 100 tumor clones in adjacent lung was 57 clones.

As regards this clone: Its antigen remains unidentified.

The germline V gene has CDR1 KGHSH and CDR2 LQKENI. This CDR3 comprises 16 residues. V gave up 5 bases and J gave up 0 bases, with 14 bases separating them. Only in-frame clones appear in the TCRdb table, and some are missing; sequencing was by immunoSEQ multiplex PCR. The table includes fewer than 3,000 clones, 29% detected once. Sequenced material: lung tumor tissue, taken before any cancer treatment. The clonotype was recovered from a woman aged 35-75 years with stage III lung adenocarcinoma. The chain carries TRBV18 and TRBJ2-1; weak D call: TRBD2 (5 bases). CDR3 coding DNA: TGTGCCAGCTCAAGCGGAGAGGCTCCCTCCTACAATGAGCAGTTCTTC. Residues: CASSSGEAPSYNEQFF.